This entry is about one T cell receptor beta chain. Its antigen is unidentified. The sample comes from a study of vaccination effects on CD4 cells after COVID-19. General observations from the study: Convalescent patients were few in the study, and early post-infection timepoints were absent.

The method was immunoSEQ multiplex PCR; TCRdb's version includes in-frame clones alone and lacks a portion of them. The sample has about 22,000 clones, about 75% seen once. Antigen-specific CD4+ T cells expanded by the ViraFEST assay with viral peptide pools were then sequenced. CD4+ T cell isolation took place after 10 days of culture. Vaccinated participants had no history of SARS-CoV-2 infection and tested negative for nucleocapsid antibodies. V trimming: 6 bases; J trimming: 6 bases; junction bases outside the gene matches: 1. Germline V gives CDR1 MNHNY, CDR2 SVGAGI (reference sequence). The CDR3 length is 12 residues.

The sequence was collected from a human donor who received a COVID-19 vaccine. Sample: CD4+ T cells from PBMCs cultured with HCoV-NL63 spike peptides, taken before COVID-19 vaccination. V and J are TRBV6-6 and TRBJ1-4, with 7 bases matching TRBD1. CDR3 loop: CASRDRHEKLFF. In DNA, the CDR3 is TGTGCCAGCAGGGACAGGCATGAAAAACTGTTTTTT.